This T cell receptor (beta chain) was obtained from a study of post-analysis software for immune sequencing data. The study, taken as a whole, reports: A handful of TRBV segments occurring more often in patients than controls included TRBV5-6, TRBV5-1 and TRBV20-1. Significantly lower normalized Chao1 diversity was seen in multiple sclerosis patients than in controls.

TCR beta cDNA libraries included unique molecular identifiers. T cells, about 0.85 to 11 million of them, yielded approximately 500,000 cDNA molecules. MiXCR, run by TCRdb on the PCR reads, gives a single entry per CDR3 protein. Of fewer than 700,000 distinct CDR3 sequences in the sample, roughly 47% are singletons; the top ten hold roughly 1.7%. The sample holds a few counts of this clonotype. The antigen is unknown. The V gene's germline CDR1 is SEHNR and CDR2 FQNEAQ (reference sequence). The J segment lost 7 bases and the V segment lost 4 bases, leaving 2 bases of the junction unmatched. The CDR3 sequence is 14 residues long.

The receptor was isolated from a girl between 5 and 17 years old with multiple sclerosis. Sequencing was done on a sample of blood. V and J are TRBV7-9 and TRBJ1-4, with 11 nucleotides matching TRBD1. The CDR3 reads CASSSGQGGEKLFF. The DNA for the CDR3 is TGTGCCAGCAGCTCGGGACAGGGGGGTGAAAAACTGTTTTTT.